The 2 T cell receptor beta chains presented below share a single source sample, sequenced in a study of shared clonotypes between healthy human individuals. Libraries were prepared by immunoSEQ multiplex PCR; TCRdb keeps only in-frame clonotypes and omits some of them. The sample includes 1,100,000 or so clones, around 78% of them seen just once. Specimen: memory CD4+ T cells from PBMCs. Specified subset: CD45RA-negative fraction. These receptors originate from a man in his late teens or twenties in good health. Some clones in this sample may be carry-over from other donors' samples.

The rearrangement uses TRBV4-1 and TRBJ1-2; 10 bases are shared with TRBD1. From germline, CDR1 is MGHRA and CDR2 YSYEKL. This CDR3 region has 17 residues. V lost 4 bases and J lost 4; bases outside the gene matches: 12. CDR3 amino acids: CASSPVPGQGKTYGYTF. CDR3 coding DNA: TGCGCCAGCAGCCCAGTCCCGGGACAGGGGAAGACCTATGGCTACACCTTC.

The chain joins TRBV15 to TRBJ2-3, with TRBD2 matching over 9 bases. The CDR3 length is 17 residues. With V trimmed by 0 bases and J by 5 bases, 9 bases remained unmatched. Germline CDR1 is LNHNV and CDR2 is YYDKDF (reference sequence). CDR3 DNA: TGTGCCACCAGCAGAGACCTGACTAGCGGAGAAGGAGATACGCAGTATTTT. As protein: CATSRDLTSGEGDTQYF.